This TCR beta chain was sequenced for a study of blood T cell repertoires in COVID-19. At the level of the study: The cDNA or gDNA used as material had been derived from T cells, B-cell-depleted T cells, or PBMCs.

The CDR3 covers 12 residues. This clone counts as medium-sized. Original processing notes: Reference gene primers were amplified, and this amplification served to estimate nucleated cell counts. The data were produced by immunoSEQ multiplex PCR, yet TCRdb's version contains in-frame clones alone and is incomplete. The DNA was the basis for D and trimming; V, J and clone size are from that table. This table holds more than 11,000 clones, 70% to 90% found once. The sequenced material came from peripheral blood. This receptor was taken from a man aged 35 to 55 with active or convalescent COVID-19. The J gene is TRBJ2-2, the V gene TRBV21-1; the table's D call, TRBD1, has no DNA check behind it. TRBV21-1 is shown as a pseudogene. In DNA, the CDR3 is TGTGCCAGCAGGGTACAGACCGGGGAGCTGTTTTTT. Translated: CASRVQTGELFF.